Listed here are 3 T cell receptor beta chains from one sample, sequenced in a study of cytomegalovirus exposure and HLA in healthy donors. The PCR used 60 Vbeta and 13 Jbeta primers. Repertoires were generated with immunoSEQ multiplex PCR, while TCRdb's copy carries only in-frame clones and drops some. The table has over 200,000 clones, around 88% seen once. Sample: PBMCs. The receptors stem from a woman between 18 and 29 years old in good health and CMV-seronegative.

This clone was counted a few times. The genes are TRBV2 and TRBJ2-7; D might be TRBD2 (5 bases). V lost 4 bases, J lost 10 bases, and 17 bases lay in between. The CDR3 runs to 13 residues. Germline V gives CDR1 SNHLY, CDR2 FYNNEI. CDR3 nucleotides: TGTGCCAGCAGTGTACAAAGCGGTGGACGACAGTACTTC. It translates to CASSVQSGGRQYF.

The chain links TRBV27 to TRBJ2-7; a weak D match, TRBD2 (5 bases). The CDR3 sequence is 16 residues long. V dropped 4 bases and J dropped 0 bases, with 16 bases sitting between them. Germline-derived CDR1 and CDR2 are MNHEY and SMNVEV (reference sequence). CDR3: CASSSWVGLSSYEQYF. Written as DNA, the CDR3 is TGTGCCAGCAGTTCCTGGGTCGGACTCAGCTCCTACGAGCAGTACTTC.

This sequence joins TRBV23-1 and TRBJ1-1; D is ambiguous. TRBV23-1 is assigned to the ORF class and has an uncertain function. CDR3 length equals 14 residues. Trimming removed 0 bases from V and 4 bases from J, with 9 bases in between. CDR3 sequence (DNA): TGCGCCAGCAGTCAATCGGGCGATCGCACTGAAGCTTTCTTT. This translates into CASSQSGDRTEAFF.